This TCR beta chain came from a study of cytomegalovirus exposure and HLA in healthy donors. Study overall: HLA-typed donors were the source of approximately 88 million unique TCRs, which an early data release held. Study-wide points: The investigators catalogued some 160 TCR beta chains as cytomegalovirus-associated.

With regard to this clone: Its antigen remains unidentified.

There are 15 residues in the CDR3. V shed 9 bases and J shed 0 bases, with 15 bases lying between them. Germline values: CDR1 SNHLY, CDR2 FYNNEI. The PCR made use of 60 Vbeta and 13 Jbeta primers. Repertoires were generated with immunoSEQ multiplex PCR, while TCRdb's copy carries only in-frame clones and drops some. The sample yields approximately 150,000 clones, 76% seen once. This TCR was recovered from a man aged 55-75 years in good health and CMV-seronegative. Source material: PBMCs. The rearrangement links TRBV2 to TRBJ2-4; weak D call: TRBD2 (7 bases). CDR3 bases: TGTGCCAGTATCGGGGGGCCGCTAGCCAAAAACATTCAGTACTTC. It translates to CASIGGPLAKNIQYF.